What follows are 2 T cell receptor beta chains derived from one specimen sequenced in a study of PD-1 blockade in classical Hodgkin lymphoma. Data came from immunoSEQ multiplex PCR; TCRdb stores just in-frame clones and leaves some out. The repertoire includes 30,000 or so clones, around 77% of them detected once, and under 20% sits in the top ten. Stated time point: cycle 4 day 1 (C4D1), after less than 7 weeks of nivolumab. Relapse after autologous stem cell transplantation occurred in every patient, and brentuximab vedotin exposure varied. The source was peripheral blood mononuclear cells (PBMCs), collected before the fourth cycle of nivolumab. The receptor source for this set is a human donor with classical Hodgkin lymphoma.

The chain links TRBV11-3 to TRBJ1-4; D remains unclear. The CDR3 is 13 residues long. V was pared by 2 bases and J by 7 bases, with 8 bases between. CDR1 and CDR2 (germline): SGHNT, YENEEA. The CDR3 sequence is CASSLPPIEKLFF. CDR3 sequence (DNA): TGTGCCAGCAGCTTACCGCCTATTGAAAAACTGTTTTTT.

The CDR3 here is CASKGRASYEQYF. The CDR3 DNA reads TGTGCCAGCAAGGGGCGGGCCTCCTACGAGCAGTACTTC. The chain is built from TRBV6-1 and TRBJ2-7, with D tentatively TRBD1 or TRBD2 (5 bases each). The CDR3 contains 13 residues. Deletions cut 7 bases from V and 0 bases from J, with 10 bases between. Looked up from germline, CDR1 is MNHNS and CDR2 is SASEGT.